A single sample is the source of the 32 T cell receptor beta chains below, sequenced in a study of regulatory T cells in long-lasting Graves disease. CDR3-region Arm-PCR and iRepertoire HTBI primers produced the TCR beta libraries. TCRdb re-called the multiplex PCR reads through MiXCR, storing one row per CDR3 protein. Counted here are roughly 500,000 distinct CDR3 sequences, around a fifth occurring once; the ten biggest clones make up around 14%. Noted time point: persistent/refractory GD, antithyroid drugs over 5 years with positive TRAb. The TCR library was prepared using RNA isolated from PBMCs. This specimen consisted of peripheral blood mononuclear cells (PBMCs), obtained when the disease was refractory, from a patient treated with antithyroid drugs. These receptors were obtained from a female donor with Graves disease.

The chain is built from TRBV7-9 and TRBJ1-2, with unresolved D. CDR3 length: 14 amino acids. Trimming removed 1 base at V and 0 bases at J, with 6 bases between. Germline assignment: CDR1 SEHNR and CDR2 FQNEAQ (reference sequence). The CDR3 nucleotides read TGTGCCAGCAGCTTAGAGGTGCCTAACTATGGCTACACCTTC. Protein: CASSLEVPNYGYTF.

The chain combines TRBV3-1 with TRBJ1-6; D is unclear. Trimming removed 4 bases at V and 7 bases at J, with 17 bases between. The V gene's germline CDR1 is LGHDT and CDR2 YNNKEL (reference sequence). This CDR3 is 16 amino acids long. CDR3 DNA sequence: TGTGCCAGCAGCCTCAACCGCGGACCGATGAATTCACCCCTCCACTTT. It translates to CASSLNRGPMNSPLHF.

A few counts support this clonotype. The chain uses TRBV9 and TRBJ1-2; 11 bases are a match to TRBD1. Germline values: CDR1 SGDLS, CDR2 YYNGEE. The CDR3 sequence is 18 residues long. V lost 0 bases to trimming and J lost 5 bases; unmatched junction nucleotides: 12. This CDR3 reads CASSVGTGGGRLLYGYTF. As DNA, the CDR3 is TGTGCCAGCAGCGTAGGGACAGGGGGCGGTCGGCTTCTATATGGCTACACCTTC.

This clonotype was counted ten times or more. The chain links TRBV30 to TRBJ2-5; D gene ambiguous. CDR3 size: 14 residues. Deletions cut 2 bases from V and 1 base from J, with 11 bases between. The V gene's germline CDR1 is GTSNPN and CDR2 SVGIG (reference sequence). In DNA, the CDR3 is TGTGCCTGGAGTCGACGACAAATCCAAGAGACCCAGTACTTC. Amino acid sequence: CAWSRRQIQETQYF.

In its sample, this clonotype was seen a few times. The gene calls are TRBV12-3 or TRBV12-4 and TRBJ2-2; D is perhaps TRBD1 or TRBD2 (6 bases each). V gave up 7 bases and J gave up 5 bases, with 11 bases separating them. This CDR3 comprises 13 residues. The CDR3 DNA sequence: TGTGCCAGCACCTGGAGGGGGACCGGGGAGCTGTTTTTT. Amino acid sequence: CASTWRGTGELFF.

The chain recombines TRBV19 with TRBJ1-3; D possibly corresponds to TRBD1 (5 bases). Germline V gene data show CDR1 as LNHDA and CDR2 as SQIVND (reference sequence). V lost 6 bases to trimming and J lost 0 bases, with 9 bases between them. This CDR3 is 14 amino acids long. Here the CDR3 reads CASRPGHSGNTIYF. DNA of the CDR3: TGTGCCAGTAGACCAGGGCACTCTGGAAACACCATATATTTT.

V gene TRBV28 combines with J gene TRBJ2-3; 8 positions agree with TRBD2. The CDR3 is made up of 14 amino acids. V was pared by 10 bases and J by 2 bases, with 8 bases of the junction left unmatched. The germline V gene has CDR1 MDHEN and CDR2 SYDVKM. Here the CDR3 reads CATQRETFTDTQYF. The CDR3, as DNA: TGTGCCACCCAGCGGGAGACCTTCACAGATACGCAGTATTTT.

The rearrangement links TRBV5-6 to TRBJ1-2; tentatively, D is TRBD1 (5 bases). V was shortened by 4 bases and J by 4 bases, with 20 bases between the two germline ends. Germline CDR1 and CDR2: SGHDT and YYEEEE. The CDR3 length is 16 residues. The CDR3 coding sequence is TGTGCCAGCAGCCTTTTGACTGGGGGGGGACGCTATGGCTACACCTTC. It yields the protein CASSLLTGGGRYGYTF.

Turning to this clonotype: Mismatch with germline at one junction end may stem from a read error. V is TRBV11-3 and J is TRBJ2-2; tentative D call: TRBD2 (5 bases). This CDR3 has 12 residues. The germline V gene has CDR1 SGHNT and CDR2 YENEEA. The CDR3 DNA follows: TGTGCCAGCAGCTTAGATCCCGGGGAGCCGTTTTTT. It is translated as CASSLDPGEPFF.

Note on this clonotype: This clone may be a read error of a much larger clone one base away. The gene calls are TRBV27 and TRBJ2-3; 7 nucleotides agree with TRBD1. The J call may be faulty, since TRBJ2-5 better matches the DNA end. This CDR3 region has 14 residues. Germline V gives CDR1 MNHEY, CDR2 SMNVEV (reference sequence). The CDR3 loop reads CASSLLGQKEAQYF. The CDR3 DNA reads TGTGCCAGCAGTTTATTGGGACAGAAAGAGGCCCAGTACTTC.

This clonotype was observed many times. The chain couples TRBV2 to TRBJ1-5; D gene unclear. There are 13 residues in the CDR3. Germline CDR1 reads SNHLY; CDR2 reads FYNNEI. Trimming cost V 7 bases and J 3 bases, with 10 bases left between them. The CDR3 DNA sequence: TGTGCCAGCAAGCCAGACTACAATCAGCCCCAGCATTTT. Protein sequence: CASKPDYNQPQHF.

This clonotype was seen repeatedly, ten times or more. V is TRBV28 and J is TRBJ2-7, with D tentatively TRBD2 (5 bases). The CDR3 covers 14 residues. V lost 5 bases and J lost 1, with 12 bases in between. Germline loops: CDR1 MDHEN, CDR2 SYDVKM. The DNA for the CDR3 is TGTGCCAGCAGTCGTGAGGACTGGTCCTACGAGCAGTACTTC. It codes for CASSREDWSYEQYF. Full variable domain (outside the CDR3, taken from reference TRBV28 and TRBJ2-7): DVKVTQSSRYLVKRTGEKVFLECVQDMDHENMFWYRQDPGLGLRLIYFSYDVKMKEKGDIPEGYSVSREKKERFSLILESASTNQTSMYLCASSREDWSYEQYFGPGTRLTVT.

The rearrangement links TRBV6-5 to TRBJ1-4; 9 nucleotides line up with TRBD1. Germline V gives CDR1 MNHEY, CDR2 SVGAGI. V lost 1 base and J lost 8; bases outside the gene matches: 14. The CDR3 is 18 residues long. CDR3 in DNA: TGTGCCAGCAGTTACTTCAAACCGGGACAGGGATTTAAAGAAAAACTGTTTTTT. Its protein product is CASSYFKPGQGFKEKLFF.

The chain uses TRBV7-9 and TRBJ1-6, with D possibly TRBD1 on 5 matching bases. Per the germline V gene, CDR1 is SEHNR and CDR2 is FQNEAQ (reference sequence). Trimming shortened V by 5 bases and J by 13 bases, and 15 bases separated the two germline ends. There are 13 residues in the CDR3. The CDR3 loop reads CASSRGGMLPLHF. CDR3 DNA sequence: TGTGCCAGCAGCCGGGGGGGGATGCTGCCCCTCCACTTT.

As concerns this clonotype: A junction boundary mismatches the germline segment, possibly from a read error. The J gene is TRBJ1-2, the V gene TRBV28; D is ambiguous. CDR1 and CDR2 (germline): MDHEN, SYDVKM. This CDR3 region has 12 residues. CDR3 sequence: CANSFQDYGYTF. The CDR3 DNA follows: TGTGCCAACAGTTTCCAGGACTATGGCTACACCTTC.

On this clonotype: This may come from a read error, since a much larger clone is one base off. The chain has TRBV11-3 and TRBJ2-7; D is ambiguous. This CDR3 comprises 15 residues. The V gene's germline CDR1 is SGHNT and CDR2 YENEEA. For the CDR3, the DNA is TGTGCCAGCTCCCCCGGACGGATTAGCTCCTACGAGCAGCACTTC. Protein product: CASSPGRISSYEQHF. The variable domain in full, completed from reference TRBV11-3 and TRBJ2-7, reads EAGVVQSPRYKIIEKKQPVAFWCNPISGHNTLYWYLQNLGQGPELLIRYENEEAVDDSQLPKDRFSAERLKGVDSTLKIQPAELGDSAVYLCASSPGRISSYEQHFGPGTRLTVT.

The J gene is TRBJ2-2, the V gene TRBV3-1; a weak D match, TRBD2 (5 bases). The germline CDR1 and CDR2 sequences are LGHDT and YNNKEL (reference sequence). The CDR3 is made up of 14 amino acids. V lost 1 base and J 5 bases, leaving 8 bases between the germline ends. The CDR3 protein is CASSQVRGTGELFF. CDR3 sequence (DNA): TGTGCCAGCAGCCAAGTAAGAGGGACCGGGGAGCTGTTTTTT.

This chain links TRBV6-5 with TRBJ1-5; tentative D call: TRBD1 (6 bases). Trimming took 2 bases from V and 7 from J, leaving 15 bases between them. CDR1 and CDR2 (germline): MNHEY, SVGAGI. The CDR3 contains 15 residues. The CDR3 sequence is CASSYETGSGQPQHF. The CDR3, as DNA: TGTGCCAGCAGTTACGAAACAGGGTCGGGGCAGCCCCAGCATTTT.

The chain carries TRBV27 and TRBJ1-1; D is perhaps TRBD1 (6 bases). Looked up from germline, CDR1 is MNHEY and CDR2 is SMNVEV (reference sequence). V was trimmed by 6 bases and J by 1 base, leaving 15 bases between them. The CDR3 consists of 15 residues. The DNA of the CDR3 is TGTGCCAGCAGGACCCCCGGGACACCGAACACTGAAGCTTTCTTT. Amino acids: CASRTPGTPNTEAFF.

The rearrangement uses TRBV12-3 or TRBV12-4 and TRBJ2-1, with D uncertain. The CDR3 extends over 16 amino acids. V lost 5 bases and J 12 bases, leaving 26 bases between the germline ends. This chain's CDR3 is CASSHRRTGPTKLQFF. CDR3 in DNA: TGTGCCAGCAGTCACAGACGGACGGGTCCAACCAAGTTGCAGTTCTTC.

The chain recombines TRBV19 with TRBJ2-3, with 10 positions matching TRBD2. Germline CDR1 is LNHDA and CDR2 is SQIVND (reference sequence). CDR3 length equals 16 residues. J lost 0 bases, V lost 5 bases, and 5 bases had no gene match. The CDR3 region is CASSRTSGPSTDTQYF. In nucleotides, the CDR3 is TGTGCCAGTAGTCGGACTAGCGGTCCTAGCACAGATACGCAGTATTTT.

The CDR3 DNA reads TGTGCCAGCAGCGTAGGGACACAGGGTAATCAGCCCCAGCATTTT. Its translation is CASSVGTQGNQPQHF. This chain uses TRBV9 with TRBJ1-5; tentative D call: TRBD1 (6 bases). CDR1 SGDLS and CDR2 YYNGEE come from the germline V gene. V was trimmed by 0 bases and J by 4 bases, leaving 11 bases between them. This CDR3 region has 15 residues.

This clonotype was detected many times. The chain combines TRBV7-2 with TRBJ2-7, with TRBD2 as a possible D gene (5 bases). Per the germline V gene, CDR1 is SGHTA and CDR2 is FQGNSA. Trimming took 2 bases from V and 7 from J, leaving 21 bases between them. The CDR3 runs to 16 residues. CDR3 coding DNA: TGTGCCAGCAGCTTATGGTCTAGACTGCCCCCGGGGGAGCAGTACTTC. It specifies CASSLWSRLPPGEQYF.

This clonotype was observed at least ten times. V gene TRBV12-3 or TRBV12-4 combines with J gene TRBJ2-5; perhaps TRBD1 as D (6 bases). This CDR3 comprises 14 residues. Trimming took off 3 bases at V and 6 bases at J, with 14 bases between the two ends. The CDR3: CASSFWVRGKTQYF. Here the CDR3 DNA reads TGTGCCAGCAGTTTTTGGGTCAGGGGAAAGACCCAGTACTTC.

In its sample, this clonotype was seen a few times. The gene calls are TRBV6-2 or TRBV6-3 and TRBJ1-5; D perhaps matches TRBD1 (5 bases). The CDR3 is 17 amino acids. From germline, CDR1 is MNHEY and CDR2 SVGEGT. Deletions cut 2 bases from V and 3 bases from J, with 17 bases between. The CDR3 reads CASSYESGGLYNQPQHF. The CDR3, as DNA: TGTGCCAGCAGTTACGAAAGCGGGGGTCTGTACAATCAGCCCCAGCATTTT.

There are many counts of this clonotype. V gene TRBV28 combines with J gene TRBJ1-4; D is unresolved. This CDR3 comprises 14 residues. The V end was cut by 6 bases, the J end by 3 bases, with 11 bases between. CDR1 MDHEN and CDR2 SYDVKM come from the germline V gene. The CDR3 DNA reads as TGTGCCAGCAGAGATAGGAATCCTAATGAAAAACTGTTTTTT. Its protein is CASRDRNPNEKLFF. Supplemented by reference TRBV28 and TRBJ1-4, the full variable domain reads DVKVTQSSRYLVKRTGEKVFLECVQDMDHENMFWYRQDPGLGLRLIYFSYDVKMKEKGDIPEGYSVSREKKERFSLILESASTNQTSMYLCASRDRNPNEKLFFGSGTQLSVL.

In this sample, this clonotype turned up many times. V and J are TRBV12-3 or TRBV12-4 and TRBJ1-2; 7 nucleotides align to TRBD1. The CDR3 has 15 residues. V was pared by 7 bases and J by 2 bases, with 10 bases of the junction left unmatched. In nucleotides, the CDR3 is TGTGCCAGCACCCTGACAGGGAAACAGAACTATGGCTACACCTTC. Protein sequence: CASTLTGKQNYGYTF.

CDR3 amino acids: CASSPPWSRPNSPLHF. The CDR3 nucleotides read TGTGCCAGCAGCCCCCCCTGGTCCAGGCCCAATTCACCCCTCCACTTT. The V gene is TRBV7-9, the J gene TRBJ1-6; D ambiguous. Germline lookup yields CDR1 SEHNR and CDR2 FQNEAQ (reference sequence). The V gene lost 5 bases and the J gene lost 7 bases, with 18 bases spanning the gap. This CDR3 has 16 residues.

This clonotype was seen a few times. V gene TRBV10-3 combines with J gene TRBJ2-2, with 8 bases fitting TRBD1. Trimming cost V 7 bases and J 7 bases; bases outside gene matches: 8. Germline CDR1 and CDR2: ENHRY and SYGVKD. The CDR3 consists of 14 residues. CDR3 DNA sequence: TGTGCCATCAATCGTCGACAGGGGTTCGGGGAGCTGTTTTTT. Translation: CAINRRQGFGELFF.

This clonotype appeared many times. This chain uses TRBV28 with TRBJ2-7; unclear D gene. The CDR3 sequence is 12 residues long. Germline assignment: CDR1 MDHEN and CDR2 SYDVKM. The V end was cut by 1 base, the J end by 11 bases, with 12 bases between. CDR3 sequence (DNA): TGTGCCAGCAGTTTATACACCGGCACCAAGTACTTC. This encodes CASSLYTGTKYF.

This clonotype was seen just once. The J gene is TRBJ1-4, the V gene TRBV20-1; D is ambiguous. V lost 3 bases, J lost 9 bases, and 20 bases lay in between. The CDR3 sequence is 15 residues long. Germline CDR1 reads DFQATT; CDR2 reads SNEGSKA (reference sequence). This CDR3 reads CSASDPGRREKKLFF. For the CDR3, the DNA is TGCAGTGCTAGTGACCCCGGGCGGCGGGAGAAAAAACTGTTTTTT.

V gene TRBV5-1 combines with J gene TRBJ1-1; 11 bases line up with TRBD1. Germline V gives CDR1 SGHRS, CDR2 YFSETQ. V lost 4 bases, J lost 5 bases, and 7 bases stayed unmatched. The length of the CDR3 is 15 residues. CDR3 residues: CASSLDGQGATEAFF. The CDR3 nucleotides read TGCGCCAGCAGCCTTGACGGACAGGGGGCAACTGAAGCTTTCTTT.